These T cell receptor beta chains were read from a single sample in a study of blood T cell repertoires in COVID-19. Method: immunoSEQ multiplex PCR; TCRdb's copy keeps in-frame clones and lacks some. This table holds a few hundred thousand clones, 65% to 85% found once. Sequencing was done on a sample of peripheral blood. These receptors came from a woman in her fifties or sixties with acute or convalescent COVID-19. CDR3s include the opening cysteine and the closing phenylalanine or tryptophan. The order of the fields is D gene, V gene, J gene, CDR3 protein. A D gene is named only where the DNA matches it firmly.

.	TRBV9	TRBJ1-2	CASSVVGGGGYGYTF
.	TRBV20-1	TRBJ1-1	CSATGNTEAFF
TRBD1	TRBV5-4	TRBJ2-3	CASRSGTESTDTQYF
TRBD2	TRBV7-2	TRBJ2-3	CASSPPLAGASTDTQYF
.	TRBV6-2/TRBV6-3	TRBJ1-1	CASTPSLRGDTEAFF
.	TRBV4-2	TRBJ1-2	CASSQETPSARHTF
.	TRBV9	TRBJ1-3	CASSVGVIGNTIYF
.	TRBV5-1	TRBJ1-2	CASSLEGPRGDYGYTF
TRBD1	TRBV10-2	TRBJ2-1	CASSEEGATSYNEQFF
TRBD1	TRBV3-1/TRBV3-2	TRBJ1-1	CASSRRGHSTEAFF
TRBD2	TRBV10-3	TRBJ2-5	CAIRTTAGGGAEETQYF
.	TRBV9	TRBJ2-3	CASSPQIADTQYF
.	TRBV7-2	TRBJ2-5	CASSPYGRQTQYF
.	TRBV3-1/TRBV3-2	TRBJ1-2	CASSQTDGYTF
.	TRBV5-1	TRBJ1-3	CASSLAWASGNTIYF
TRBD1	TRBV28	TRBJ2-2	CVSGTGLTGELFF
.	TRBV11-2	TRBJ1-1	CASSLGLGLNTEAFF
.	TRBV7-9	TRBJ2-3	CASSLAWGPSTDTQYF
.	TRBV7-8	TRBJ1-5	CASSLVFSGGNQPQHF
.	TRBV19	TRBJ2-5	CASSIEGKGRGPQETQYF
TRBD2	TRBV2	TRBJ2-1	CASGRLAGDEQFF
.	TRBV21-1	TRBJ2-1	CASSSWGTSRGNEQFF
TRBD1	TRBV28	TRBJ2-1	CASSSPRGQGAGNEQFF
.	TRBV5-4	TRBJ2-5	CASSPEGRGQETQYF
.	TRBV6-5	TRBJ2-4	CASMRPGAKNIQYF
TRBD1	TRBV30	TRBJ1-4	CAWRPRDRGRKLFF
TRBD1	TRBV5-1	TRBJ1-1	CASSFDRGMNTEAFF
TRBD1	TRBV4-2	TRBJ1-1	CASSLNRDRASEAFF
TRBD1	TRBV2	TRBJ1-2	CASSATGDGYTF
.	TRBV5-4	TRBJ1-1	CASSFKQGGTEAFF
.	TRBV5-6	TRBJ2-5	CASSLHRVQETQYF
.	TRBV5-1	TRBJ1-4	CASSQLQGGEKLFF
.	TRBV5-4	TRBJ2-5	CASSPGQLEETQYF
.	TRBV19	TRBJ1-1	CASSAPGGGTEAFF
TRBD1	TRBV12-3/TRBV12-4	TRBJ2-7	CASSLGQGSEQYF
TRBD1	TRBV18	TRBJ2-3	CASSPIFAPGTVHTDTQYF
.	TRBV4-1	TRBJ1-4	CASSQLGGNEKLFF
.	TRBV6-5	TRBJ1-1	CASIWEGLVTEAFF
.	TRBV4-1	TRBJ1-5	CASSQGEDQPQHF
TRBD1	TRBV4-3	TRBJ1-2	CASSQDTGGFYGYTF